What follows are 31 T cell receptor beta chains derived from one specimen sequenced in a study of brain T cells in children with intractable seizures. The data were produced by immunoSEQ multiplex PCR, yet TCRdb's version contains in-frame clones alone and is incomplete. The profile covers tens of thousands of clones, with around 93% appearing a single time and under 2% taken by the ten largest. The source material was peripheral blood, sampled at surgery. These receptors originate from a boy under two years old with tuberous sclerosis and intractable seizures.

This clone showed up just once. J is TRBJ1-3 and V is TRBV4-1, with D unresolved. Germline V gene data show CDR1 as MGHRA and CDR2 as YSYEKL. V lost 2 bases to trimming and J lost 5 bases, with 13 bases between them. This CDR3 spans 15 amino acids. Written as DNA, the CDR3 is TGCGCCAGCAGCCAATTAGCAGAGGGTCGAAACACCATATATTTT. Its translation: CASSQLAEGRNTIYF.

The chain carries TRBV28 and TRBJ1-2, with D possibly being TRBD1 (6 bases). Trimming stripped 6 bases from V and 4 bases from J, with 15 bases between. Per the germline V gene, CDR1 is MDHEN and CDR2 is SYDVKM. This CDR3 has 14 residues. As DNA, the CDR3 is TGTGCCAGCAGCCCGGGTGGGGGGCTCTATGGCTACACCTTC. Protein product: CASSPGGGLYGYTF.

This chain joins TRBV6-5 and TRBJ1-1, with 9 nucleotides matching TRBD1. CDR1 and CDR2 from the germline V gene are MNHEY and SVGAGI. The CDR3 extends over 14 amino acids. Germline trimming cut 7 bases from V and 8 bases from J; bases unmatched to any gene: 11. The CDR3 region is CASNQQGAEDEAFF. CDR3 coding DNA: TGTGCCAGCAACCAACAGGGGGCCGAGGACGAAGCTTTCTTT.

The CDR3 DNA follows: TGCGCCAGCAGCTTGAGGCCTACAGGGGGTATCGGGGAGCTGTTTTTT. Its translation is CASSLRPTGGIGELFF. The genes are TRBV5-1 and TRBJ2-2, with TRBD1 identical over 8 bases. Germline CDR1 and CDR2: SGHRS and YFSETQ. This CDR3 is 16 amino acids long. V trimming: 1 base; J trimming: 7 bases; junction bases outside the gene matches: 9.

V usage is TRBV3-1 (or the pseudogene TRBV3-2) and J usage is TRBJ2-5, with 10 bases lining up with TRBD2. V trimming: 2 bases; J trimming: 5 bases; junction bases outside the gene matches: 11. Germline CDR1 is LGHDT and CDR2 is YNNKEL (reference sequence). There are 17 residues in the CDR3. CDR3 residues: CASSQLQRGGPWETQYF. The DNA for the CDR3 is TGTGCCAGCAGCCAACTCCAGCGGGGGGGGCCCTGGGAGACCCAGTACTTC.

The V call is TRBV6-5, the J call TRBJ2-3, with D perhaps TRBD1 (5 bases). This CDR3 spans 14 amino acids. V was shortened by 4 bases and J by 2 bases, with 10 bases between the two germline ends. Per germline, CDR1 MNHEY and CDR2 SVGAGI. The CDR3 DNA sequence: TGTGCCAGCAGTTTCGCGACAGCCACAGATACGCAGTATTTT. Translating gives CASSFATATDTQYF.

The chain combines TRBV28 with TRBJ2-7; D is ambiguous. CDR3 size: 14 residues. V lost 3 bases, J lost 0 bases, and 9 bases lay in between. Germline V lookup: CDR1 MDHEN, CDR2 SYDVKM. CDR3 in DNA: TGTGCCAGCAGTTTGACACCTCGCTCCTACGAGCAGTACTTC. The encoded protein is CASSLTPRSYEQYF.

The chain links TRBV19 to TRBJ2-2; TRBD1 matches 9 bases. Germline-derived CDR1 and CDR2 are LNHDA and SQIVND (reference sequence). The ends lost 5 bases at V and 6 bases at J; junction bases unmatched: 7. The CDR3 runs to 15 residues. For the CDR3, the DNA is TGTGCCAGTAGTCCCGGGACAGGGACAGCCGGGGAGCTGTTTTTT. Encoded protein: CASSPGTGTAGELFF.

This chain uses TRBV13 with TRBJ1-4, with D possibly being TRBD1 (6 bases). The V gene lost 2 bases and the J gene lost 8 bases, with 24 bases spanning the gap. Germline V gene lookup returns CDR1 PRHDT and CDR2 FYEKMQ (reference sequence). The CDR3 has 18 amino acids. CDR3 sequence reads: CASSLMSWGGVGSEKLFF. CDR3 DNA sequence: TGTGCCAGCAGCTTAATGTCGTGGGGGGGCGTTGGATCCGAAAAACTGTTTTTT.

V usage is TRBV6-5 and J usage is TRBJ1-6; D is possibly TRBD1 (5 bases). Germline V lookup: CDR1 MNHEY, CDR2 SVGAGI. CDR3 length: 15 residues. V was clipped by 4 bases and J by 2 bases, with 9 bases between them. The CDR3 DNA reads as TGTGCCAGCAGTTTAATGGGGGCCTATAATTCACCCCTCCACTTT. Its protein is CASSLMGAYNSPLHF.

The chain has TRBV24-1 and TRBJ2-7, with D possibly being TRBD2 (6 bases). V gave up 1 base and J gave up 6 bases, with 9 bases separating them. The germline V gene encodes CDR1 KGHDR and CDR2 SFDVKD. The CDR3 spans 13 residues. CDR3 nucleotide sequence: TGTGCCACCAGTGATTTTCGGGGGTCCGAGCAGTACTTC. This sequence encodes CATSDFRGSEQYF.

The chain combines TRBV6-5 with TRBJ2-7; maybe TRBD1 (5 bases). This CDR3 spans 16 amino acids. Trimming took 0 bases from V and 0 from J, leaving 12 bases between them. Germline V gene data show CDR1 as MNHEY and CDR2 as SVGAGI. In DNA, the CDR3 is TGTGCCAGCAGTTACTCGTATAGGACAATCTCCTACGAGCAGTACTTC. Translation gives CASSYSYRTISYEQYF.

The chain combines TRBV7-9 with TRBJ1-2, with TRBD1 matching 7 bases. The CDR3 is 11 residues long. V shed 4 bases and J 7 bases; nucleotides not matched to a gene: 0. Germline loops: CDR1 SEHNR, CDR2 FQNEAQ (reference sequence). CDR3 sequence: CASSSGGGYTF. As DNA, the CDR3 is TGTGCCAGCAGCTCAGGGGGTGGCTACACCTTC.

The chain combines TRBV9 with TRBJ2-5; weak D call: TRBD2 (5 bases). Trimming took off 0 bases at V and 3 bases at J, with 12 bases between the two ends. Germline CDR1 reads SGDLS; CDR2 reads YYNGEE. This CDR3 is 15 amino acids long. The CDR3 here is CASSVESRVEETQYF. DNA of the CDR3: TGTGCCAGCAGCGTAGAATCGCGGGTCGAAGAGACCCAGTACTTC.

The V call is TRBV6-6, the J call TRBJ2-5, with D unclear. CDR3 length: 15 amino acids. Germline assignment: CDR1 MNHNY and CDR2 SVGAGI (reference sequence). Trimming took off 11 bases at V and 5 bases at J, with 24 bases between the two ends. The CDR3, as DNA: TGTGCCTCGAGGATTGGCACGGAAGGATCGGAGACCCAGTACTTC. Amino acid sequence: CASRIGTEGSETQYF.

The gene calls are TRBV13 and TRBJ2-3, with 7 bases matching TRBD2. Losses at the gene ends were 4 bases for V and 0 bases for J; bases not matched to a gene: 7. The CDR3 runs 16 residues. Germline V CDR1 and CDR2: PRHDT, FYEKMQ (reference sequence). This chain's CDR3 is CASSSEGLYSTDTQYF. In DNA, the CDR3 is TGTGCCAGCAGCTCAGAGGGACTATATAGCACAGATACGCAGTATTTT.

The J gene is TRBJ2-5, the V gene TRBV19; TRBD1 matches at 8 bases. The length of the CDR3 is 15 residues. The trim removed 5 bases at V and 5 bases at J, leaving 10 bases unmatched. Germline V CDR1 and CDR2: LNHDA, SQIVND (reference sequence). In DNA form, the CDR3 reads TGTGCCAGTAGTCTTACAGGGGGATTTGGGGAGACCCAGTACTTC. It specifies CASSLTGGFGETQYF.

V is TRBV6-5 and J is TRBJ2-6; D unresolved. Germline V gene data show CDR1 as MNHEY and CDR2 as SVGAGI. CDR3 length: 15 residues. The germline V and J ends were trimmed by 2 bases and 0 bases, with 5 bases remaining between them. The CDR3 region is CASSYRFSGANVLTF. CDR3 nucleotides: TGTGCCAGCAGTTACAGGTTCTCTGGGGCCAACGTCCTGACTTTC.

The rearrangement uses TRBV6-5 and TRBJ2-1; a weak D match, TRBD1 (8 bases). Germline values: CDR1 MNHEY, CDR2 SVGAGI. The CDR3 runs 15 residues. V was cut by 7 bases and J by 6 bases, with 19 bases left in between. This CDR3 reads CASTRRGRGINEQFF. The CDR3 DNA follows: TGTGCCAGCACACGCAGGGGGCGGGGGATCAATGAGCAGTTCTTC.

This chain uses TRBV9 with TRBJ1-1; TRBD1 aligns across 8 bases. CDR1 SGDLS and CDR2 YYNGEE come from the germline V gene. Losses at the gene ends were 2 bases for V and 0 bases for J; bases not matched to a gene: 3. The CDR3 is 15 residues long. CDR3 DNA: TGTGCCAGCAGCGTTGGGGACAGGATGAACACTGAAGCTTTCTTT. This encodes CASSVGDRMNTEAFF.

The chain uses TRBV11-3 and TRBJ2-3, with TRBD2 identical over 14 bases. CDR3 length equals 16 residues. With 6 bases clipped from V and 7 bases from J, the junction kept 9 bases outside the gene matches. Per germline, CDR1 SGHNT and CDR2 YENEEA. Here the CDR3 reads CASSQPGTSGRNTQYF. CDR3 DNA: TGTGCCAGCAGTCAGCCCGGGACTAGCGGGAGAAATACGCAGTATTTT.

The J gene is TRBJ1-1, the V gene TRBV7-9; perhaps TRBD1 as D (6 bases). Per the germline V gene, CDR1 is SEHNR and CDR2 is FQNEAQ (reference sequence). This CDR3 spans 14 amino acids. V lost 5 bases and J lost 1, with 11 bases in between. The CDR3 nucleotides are TGTGCCAGCAGCCCCGGGACAACGAACACTGAAGCTTTCTTT. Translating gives CASSPGTTNTEAFF.

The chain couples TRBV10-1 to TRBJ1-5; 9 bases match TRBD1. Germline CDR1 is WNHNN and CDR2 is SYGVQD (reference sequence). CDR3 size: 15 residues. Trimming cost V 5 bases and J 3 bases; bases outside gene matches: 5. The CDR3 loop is CASSPGTGNNQPQHF. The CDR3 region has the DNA TGCGCCAGCAGTCCCGGGACAGGGAACAATCAGCCCCAGCATTTT.

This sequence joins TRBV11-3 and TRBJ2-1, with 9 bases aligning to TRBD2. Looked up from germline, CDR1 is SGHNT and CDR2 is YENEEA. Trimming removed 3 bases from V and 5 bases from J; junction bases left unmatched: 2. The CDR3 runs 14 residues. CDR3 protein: CASSFSSGDNEQFF. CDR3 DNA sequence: TGTGCCAGCAGCTTTTCTAGCGGGGACAATGAGCAGTTCTTC.

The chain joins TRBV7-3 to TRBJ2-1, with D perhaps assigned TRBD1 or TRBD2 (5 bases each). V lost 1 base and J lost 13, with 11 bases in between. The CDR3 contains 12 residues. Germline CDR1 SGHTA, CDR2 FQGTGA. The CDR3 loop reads CASSLNPGSQFF. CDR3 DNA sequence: TGTGCCAGCAGCTTAAATCCAGGGAGTCAGTTCTTC.

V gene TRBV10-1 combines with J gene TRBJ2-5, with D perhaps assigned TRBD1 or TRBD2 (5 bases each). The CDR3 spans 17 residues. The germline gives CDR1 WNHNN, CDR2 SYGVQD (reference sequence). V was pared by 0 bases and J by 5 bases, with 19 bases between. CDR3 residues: CASSESFGLEGPETQYF. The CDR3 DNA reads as TGCGCCAGCAGTGAGTCTTTCGGGCTAGAGGGGCCTGAGACCCAGTACTTC.

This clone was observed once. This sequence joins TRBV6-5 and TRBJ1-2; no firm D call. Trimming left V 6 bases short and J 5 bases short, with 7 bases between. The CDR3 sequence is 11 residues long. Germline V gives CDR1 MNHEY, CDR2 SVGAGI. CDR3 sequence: CASRGLYGYTF. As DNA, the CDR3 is TGTGCCAGCAGAGGGCTATATGGCTACACCTTC.

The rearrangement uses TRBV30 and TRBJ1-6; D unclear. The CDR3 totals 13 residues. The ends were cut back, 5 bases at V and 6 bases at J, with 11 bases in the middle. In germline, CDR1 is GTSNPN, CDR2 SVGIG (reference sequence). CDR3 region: CAWEGFPNSPLHF. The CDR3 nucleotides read TGTGCCTGGGAGGGCTTCCCTAATTCACCCCTCCACTTT.

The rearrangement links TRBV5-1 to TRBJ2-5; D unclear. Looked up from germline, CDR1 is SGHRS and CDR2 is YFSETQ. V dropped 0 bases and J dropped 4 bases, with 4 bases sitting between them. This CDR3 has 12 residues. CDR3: CASSLEGETQYF. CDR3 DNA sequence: TGCGCCAGCAGCTTGGAGGGAGAGACCCAGTACTTC.

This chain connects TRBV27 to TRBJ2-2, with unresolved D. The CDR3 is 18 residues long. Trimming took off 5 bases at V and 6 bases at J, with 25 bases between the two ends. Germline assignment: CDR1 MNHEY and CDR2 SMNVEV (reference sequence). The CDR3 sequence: CASSPPIVSPPRAGELFF. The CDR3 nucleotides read TGTGCCAGCAGTCCCCCGATCGTGAGTCCGCCCCGGGCCGGGGAGCTGTTTTTT.

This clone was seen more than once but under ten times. In DNA form, the CDR3 reads TGTGCCAGCAGCGTTTATTACCGGTCGAACACCGGGGAGCTGTTTTTT. Translated: CASSVYYRSNTGELFF. V gene TRBV7-9 combines with J gene TRBJ2-2, with D hard to call. Trimming left V 5 bases short and J 0 bases short, with 13 bases between. Germline V lookup: CDR1 SEHNR, CDR2 FQNEAQ (reference sequence). This CDR3 contains 16 residues.